This TCR beta chain was captured by sequencing in a study of T cells after yellow fever vaccination. Broader study findings: Compared with primary, the secondary response was weaker and peaked at day 5, not 15. Clones from primary vaccination mostly reappeared after the booster (over 95% CD4, over 85% CD8).

Researchers made TCR cDNA using 5'RACE template switching, and this step added a universal primer site and UMIs. From the 5' RACE reads, TCRdb called clonotypes with MiXCR, one entry per CDR3 protein. In the table there are approximately 180,000 distinct CDR3 sequences, approximately 6.2% of which are singletons. The sample holds many counts of this clonotype. The antigen is undetermined. Trimming stripped 0 bases from V and 1 base from J, with 9 bases between. The CDR3 loop spans 16 amino acids. Per the germline V gene, CDR1 is LNHNV and CDR2 is YYDKDF (reference sequence). This chain connects TRBV15 to TRBJ2-2; no clear D gene. This receptor was identified in a man between 18 and 35 years old who received the YFV17D yellow fever vaccine. The sequences come from CD4+ T cells sorted from PBMCs, collected on the day of the first yellow fever vaccination. The CDR3 DNA sequence: TGTGCCACCAGCAGAGAATTGATAGGGAACACCGGGGAGCTGTTTTTT. This codes for CATSRELIGNTGELFF.